The 19 T cell receptor beta chains in this list originate from one sample, sequenced in a study of CD4 and CD8 cells across lung adenocarcinoma regions. TCRdb ran MiXCR on the PCR reads and lists one entry per CDR3 protein. The sample shows tens of thousands of distinct CDR3 sequences, around 50% of them seen only once. Source material: CD4+ T cells from the center of a lung tumor. These TCRs come from a male donor with lung adenocarcinoma. The CD4 and CD8 labels of this study may be unreliable.

This chain joins TRBV27 and TRBJ2-5, with D possibly TRBD2 on 5 matching bases. V lost 5 bases and J 4 bases, leaving 23 bases between the germline ends. Germline CDR1 reads MNHEY; CDR2 reads SMNVEV (reference sequence). The CDR3 has 17 amino acids. DNA for the CDR3: TGTGCCAGCAGTGCGGGCCGACTGGGCCGTGACACAGAGACCCAGTACTTC. This translates into CASSAGRLGRDTETQYF.

The J gene is TRBJ2-2, the V gene TRBV6-5; the D is unclear. Judging by the DNA end, TRBJ2-3 fits better; the J call may be wrong. This CDR3 spans 15 amino acids. Germline values: CDR1 MNHEY, CDR2 SVGAGI. The CDR3 DNA follows: TGTGCCAGCAGACTCCAGTCCGGAATTCCCGAGGAGCAGTATTTT. Its translation is CASRLQSGIPEEQYF.

This clonotype showed up just a few times. The J gene is TRBJ2-5, the V gene TRBV18; D perhaps matches TRBD2 (5 bases). From germline, CDR1 is KGHSH and CDR2 LQKENI. The CDR3 consists of 15 residues. V lost 6 bases and J lost 2, with 16 bases in between. CDR3 in DNA: TGTGCCAGCTCTCCAGACAAAGGGAGACAAGAGACCCAGTACTTC. Its protein product is CASSPDKGRQETQYF.

This clonotype was picked up a small number of times. The V and J genes are TRBV10-1 and TRBJ1-1; D is unresolved. The CDR3 covers 13 residues. Germline assignment: CDR1 WNHNN and CDR2 SYGVQD (reference sequence). Trimming stripped 5 bases from V and 6 bases from J, with 13 bases between. The DNA for the CDR3 is TGCGCCAGCAGTCCCTTTGGAGCATCTGAAGCTTTCTTT. The encoded protein is CASSPFGASEAFF.

On this clonotype: Because it lacks the conserved phenylalanine or tryptophan at the end, this CDR3 is likely a read error. No DNA is shown, since the ends of the CDR3 on it are uncertain; the CDR3 is the one TCRdb lists. The V and J genes are TRBV12-5 and TRBJ2-3; the table calls TRBD2, which could not be checked here. CDR1 and CDR2 from the germline V gene are LGHNT and FRNRAP. The length of the CDR3 is 8 amino acids, counting both ends. The CDR3 here is CRERVSPH.

The chain employs TRBV27 and TRBJ2-4; tentative D call: TRBD2 (5 bases). CDR1 is MNHEY and CDR2 is SMNVEV in the germline V gene (reference sequence). The CDR3 is 17 residues long. In DNA, the CDR3 is TGTGCTAGCTGTGTGGGCCGGGAATCAGGAGACCAAGACACTCAGTACTTC. It specifies CASCVGRESGDQDTQYF.

V and J are TRBV27 and TRBJ2-3; a possible D gene is TRBD2 (6 bases). Germline values: CDR1 MNHEY, CDR2 SMNVEV (reference sequence). V was cut by 5 bases and J by 14 bases, with 32 bases left in between. The CDR3 is 17 amino acids. The DNA for the CDR3 is TGTGCCAGCAGTCCTGGCCGCGGGGCTTCTGAGCAAGATACCCGGTATTTT. It yields the protein CASSPGRGASEQDTRYF.

This chain uses TRBV7-2 with TRBJ2-5; TRBD2 agrees at 8 bases. The end of the DNA fits TRBJ2-1 better, so the J call may be wrong. Germline CDR1 SGHTA, CDR2 FQGNSA. This CDR3 is 14 amino acids long. The CDR3 reads CASSLGTRKETQFF. DNA for the CDR3: TGTGCCAGCAGCTTGGGGACTAGGAAAGAGACCCAGTTCTTC.

The genes are TRBV3-1 and TRBJ1-1; D uncertain. From germline, CDR1 is LGHDT and CDR2 YNNKEL (reference sequence). V lost 3 bases and J 2 bases, leaving 7 bases between the germline ends. This CDR3 spans 13 amino acids. CDR3 sequence reads: CASSQLDNTEAFF. The CDR3 nucleotides read TGTGCCAGCAGCCAGCTGGACAACACTGAAGCTTTCTTT.

This clonotype was observed many times. The chain links TRBV12-3 or TRBV12-4 to TRBJ2-1; 14 bases map to TRBD2. Trimming at V came to 3 bases and at J to 9 bases, leaving 19 bases not matched to a gene. The CDR3 length is 20 residues. DNA for the CDR3: TGTGCCAGCAGTTTCAGGGGGCTACCGGGACTAGCGGGAGAGGAGAGTGAGCAGTTCTTC. This gives the protein CASSFRGLPGLAGEESEQFF.

To note about this clonotype: As the CDR3 is not closed by the conserved phenylalanine or tryptophan, this likely results from a read error. It is unclear where the CDR3 begins or ends on the DNA, so no DNA is shown, and the CDR3 is as TCRdb lists it. The V call is TRBV6-1, the J call TRBJ2-5; TRBD1 was called by the table and not checked on the DNA. The CDR3 is 15 residues long, counting both termini. Germline CDR1 MNHNS, CDR2 SASEGT. The CDR3 sequence: CASREDSQGRETQFS.

A word on this clonotype: Germline is not matched at one junction end, which may reflect a read error. This rearrangement joins TRBV5-3 to TRBJ2-4; the D is unclear. TRBV5-3 falls under the ORF class, with uncertain function. The length of the CDR3 is 15 residues. CDR3 sequence: CARSSLLCAKNIQYF. CDR3 in DNA: TGTGCCAGAAGCAGCTTACTATGTGCCAAAAACATTCAGTATTTC.

The chain carries TRBV4-1 and TRBJ1-6, with TRBD1 matching 9 bases. The CDR3 spans 15 residues. CDR1 is MGHRA, CDR2 YSYEKL, per germline. V was pared by 4 bases and J by 8 bases, with 6 bases of the junction left unmatched. Here the CDR3 DNA reads TGCGCCAGCAGCCTACAGGGGGCGGTCTATTCACCCCTCCACTTT. Translation gives CASSLQGAVYSPLHF.

At least ten counts were recorded for this clonotype. This chain joins TRBV6-5 and TRBJ2-3; D ambiguous. Trimming took off 2 bases at V and 0 bases at J, with 9 bases between the two ends. The CDR3 covers 15 residues. CDR1 is MNHEY and CDR2 is SVGAGI in the germline V gene. CDR3 amino acids: CASSYDIYSTDTQYF. The CDR3, as DNA: TGTGCCAGCAGTTACGACATCTACAGCACAGATACGCAGTATTTT.

This clonotype has ten or more counts. The rearrangement uses TRBV11-3 and TRBJ2-2, with D possibly matching TRBD1 (5 bases). Per the germline V gene, CDR1 is SGHNT and CDR2 is YENEEA. V lost 4 bases and J lost 5, with 14 bases in between. The CDR3 covers 15 residues. The CDR3 DNA reads TGTGCCAGCAGCTGGGTCTTAGGGGAAACCGGGGAGCTGTTTTTT. The encoded protein is CASSWVLGETGELFF.

Within the sample, this clonotype is medium-sized. The CDR3 is CASSGDKQQETQYF. CDR3 coding DNA: TGTGCCAGCAGTGGGGACAAGCAGCAAGAGACCCAGTACTTC. The chain has TRBV12-3 or TRBV12-4 and TRBJ2-5; possible D gene TRBD1, 6 bases. V was shortened by 5 bases and J by 2 bases, with 12 bases between the two germline ends. The CDR3 is 14 residues long.

The chain employs TRBV29-1 and TRBJ2-1; D not certain. Germline V gene data show CDR1 as SQVTM and CDR2 as ANQGSEA. The length of the CDR3 is 13 residues. Trimming pared 1 base from V and 4 bases from J, leaving 8 bases between. CDR3 in amino acids: CSVEGTDYNEQFF. The CDR3 DNA reads TGCAGCGTTGAAGGAACAGATTACAATGAGCAGTTCTTC.

This chain joins TRBV27 and TRBJ2-3, with 9 bases aligning to TRBD2. V shed 1 base and J 11 bases; nucleotides not matched to a gene: 13. This CDR3 is built from 16 residues. The germline V gene encodes CDR1 MNHEY and CDR2 SMNVEV (reference sequence). The CDR3 region is CASSLYLAGGSEEQYF. DNA for the CDR3: TGTGCCAGCAGTTTATATTTGGCGGGAGGGTCCGAGGAGCAGTATTTT.

In this sample, this clonotype turned up many times. The rearrangement links TRBV5-1 to TRBJ2-1; D is ambiguous. In germline, CDR1 is SGHRS, CDR2 YFSETQ. The CDR3 covers 14 residues. Trimming cost V 5 bases and J 3 bases, with 12 bases left between them. This chain's CDR3 is CASSRTGRYNEQFF. In DNA form, the CDR3 reads TGCGCCAGCAGTCGTACGGGTCGCTACAATGAGCAGTTCTTC.